This T cell receptor (beta chain) was observed in a study of cytomegalovirus exposure and HLA in healthy donors. As regards this clone: At one end the junction does not follow the germline gene, possibly because of a read error.

The study ran its PCR with 60 Vbeta and 13 Jbeta primers. TCRdb's copy holds only in-frame clones and misses some; the assay was immunoSEQ multiplex PCR. This sample has 40,000 to 60,000 clones; 60% to 75% occur once, and the top ten carry about 9.1%. The source material was PBMCs. The TCR was taken from a woman between 45 and 65 years old in good health and CMV-seronegative.

CDR3 DNA: TGTGCCAGCAGTTTCGCGTCCTCTAATTCACCCCTCCACTTT. Its translation is CASSFASSNSPLHF. V is TRBV28 and J is TRBJ1-6, with D hard to call. The CDR3 is 14 amino acids. Germline assignment: CDR1 MDHEN and CDR2 SYDVKM.